This TCR beta chain is drawn from a study of T cell clusters in autoimmune cytopenias. Overall study context: Per sample, median TRB depth was approximately 54,000 reads, yielding a median roughly 2,000 distinct clonotypes. General study results and limits: Primary autoimmune cytopenia patients seemingly lacked the physiological T cell clusters found in healthy donors. Functional roles of the in silico T cell clusters still await experimental validation. TRB repertoire shifts in secondary cytopenia and chronic lymphocytic leukemia mostly reflected lymphoma, not autoimmunity.

Multiplex touch-down PCR amplified TRB using TRB-A and TRB-B pools in one tube. TCRdb reprocessed the multiplex PCR reads; each CDR3 protein has one entry and no DNA is given. In total, the table holds 1,500 to 2,000 distinct CDR3 sequences. TRB was amplified from roughly 250 ng of peripheral blood genomic DNA per sample. This CDR3 comprises 14 residues. CDR1 ENHRY and CDR2 SYGVKD come from the germline V gene. This clonotype is classed as medium-sized (0.01 to 0.1%) by frequency. Its specificity is unknown. The V and J genes are TRBV10-3 and TRBJ2-5; TCRdb's D gene call, TRBD1, goes unchecked for lack of DNA. The receptor was isolated from a human donor with an autoimmune cytopenia or autoimmune hepatitis (not recorded which). Sequencing was done on a sample of peripheral blood. The CDR3: CAISQGTGEETQYF.